This TCR beta chain appears in the sequencing data of a study of T cell responses to AZD1222 COVID-19 vaccine. Comment on this clone: The antigen is unknown.

Trimming stripped 7 bases from V and 5 bases from J, with 13 bases between. The CDR3 length is 13 residues. General study findings and limits: Only after the peak T cell response were repertoires sampled.

TCRdb's table, derived via immunoSEQ multiplex PCR, lists solely in-frame clones and lacks some. This table has approximately 89,000 clones, roughly nine tenths appearing once. V is TRBV12-3 or TRBV12-4 and J is TRBJ2-3; no firm D call. This receptor was taken from an adult in good health. The sequences come from peripheral blood, collected on day 0 of AZD1222 vaccination. The chain's CDR3 is CASTPRVGDTQYF. CDR3 DNA sequence: TGTGCCAGCACTCCTCGGGTTGGAGATACGCAGTATTTT.